This T cell receptor beta chain was sequenced in a study of human T cells and chemical hapten exposure. Across the study: An approximately 2 cm by approximately 2 cm inner upper arm patch received 2% DPC for sensitization. Read at 6 days, the patch tests placed 0.01% DPC on the upper back. Whole-study results and caveats: Unchanged with DPC sensitization were TCRs above 1 in 1000 frequency.

Sample time point: patch test 3, about 24 weeks after DPC sensitization. Treatment: therapeutic diphenylcyclopropenone sensitization with weekly scalp DPC. The CDR3 is 14 residues long. Losses at the gene ends were 5 bases for V and 7 bases for J; bases not matched to a gene: 8. The germline V gene encodes CDR1 ENHRY and CDR2 SYGVKD. Each cDNA molecule in the library carried unique molecular identifiers. Using its own MiXCR run on the RACE reads, TCRdb lists one record per CDR3 protein. The repertoire holds some 71,000 distinct CDR3 sequences, around 10% seen once, with 1.4% in the top ten. This clonotype was recorded a few times. Its specificity is not known.

The sequence derives from a woman aged 50 to 65 with alopecia areata. Some clones in this sample may be carry-over from other donors' samples. V is TRBV10-3 and J is TRBJ2-3, with 8 bases lining up with TRBD2. The sample here was whole blood, taken in connection with sensitization to the hapten diphenylcyclopropenone (DPC). The CDR3 loop reads CAISIAGPENTQYF. The DNA for the CDR3 is TGTGCCATCAGTATAGCGGGGCCGGAGAATACGCAGTATTTT.